The next 8 T cell receptor beta chains were all read from a single sample in a study of response to subunit inactivated influenza vaccine. From the RT-PCR reads, TCRdb called clonotypes with MiXCR, one entry per CDR3 protein. The table records about 240,000 distinct CDR3 sequences, about 12% of them present only once. The sequencing here drew on non-naive T cells sorted from PBMCs, taken roughly 2 weeks before vaccination. Source of these receptors: a man aged 45-60 years who received an inactivated influenza vaccine.

The chain has TRBV5-6 and TRBJ1-3; D might be TRBD1 (6 bases). V lost 1 base and J 0 bases, leaving 14 bases between the germline ends. The CDR3 loop spans 17 amino acids. The germline V gene encodes CDR1 SGHDT and CDR2 YYEEEE. CDR3: CASSLFRGPDSGNTIYF. For the CDR3, the DNA is TGTGCCAGCAGCTTGTTCCGGGGGCCAGACTCTGGAAACACCATATATTTT.

This clonotype was counted a few times. This chain links TRBV21-1 with TRBJ1-1; the table calls TRBD1, which could not be checked here. TRBV21-1 is given as a pseudogene. The CDR3 consists of 15 residues. The DNA of the CDR3 is TGTGCCAGCAGCAATGTCCAGGGGATACCTTTCCCAGCTTTCTTT. Translation: CASSNVQGIPFPAFF.

There are many counts of this clonotype. The chain links TRBV28 to TRBJ2-3, with TRBD2 identical over 9 bases. Germline V gives CDR1 MDHEN, CDR2 SYDVKM. The V gene end was trimmed by 5 bases and the J gene end by 4 bases; junction bases not matched to a gene: 10. There are 16 residues in the CDR3. Written as DNA, the CDR3 is TGTGCCAGCAGTGACCCGCGGGGGGGCCTCGCAGATACGCAGTATTTT. Its protein is CASSDPRGGLADTQYF.

This clonotype was counted between two and nine times. The rearrangement joins TRBV6-2 or TRBV6-3 to TRBJ1-2; unclear D gene. V was shortened by 0 bases and J by 8 bases, with 7 bases between the two germline ends. CDR1 and CDR2 from the germline V gene are MNHEY and SVGEGT. This CDR3 contains 12 residues. CDR3: CASSYSTLGYTF. The CDR3 DNA is TGTGCCAGCAGTTACTCCACGTTGGGCTACACCTTC.

The chain combines TRBV6-2 or TRBV6-3 with TRBJ2-3, with TRBD1 identical over 10 bases. Germline lookup yields CDR1 MNHEY and CDR2 SVGEGT. The CDR3 consists of 16 residues. With 5 bases clipped from V and 0 bases from J, the junction kept 5 bases outside the gene matches. The CDR3 coding sequence is TGTGCCAGCAGTCAAGACAGGGGGCTAAGCACAGATACGCAGTATTTT. This sequence encodes CASSQDRGLSTDTQYF.

This clonotype was seen many times. Here the CDR3 reads CSVENKGNTGELFF. CDR3 DNA: TGCAGCGTTGAAAACAAGGGCAACACCGGGGAGCTGTTTTTT. The rearrangement links TRBV29-1 to TRBJ2-2; no firm D call. Germline lookup yields CDR1 SQVTM and CDR2 ANQGSEA. The CDR3 sequence is 14 residues long. V was trimmed by 2 bases and J by 2 bases, leaving 9 bases between them.

This clonotype has only a few counts. V and J are TRBV24-1 and TRBJ2-1, with unresolved D. CDR1 KGHDR and CDR2 SFDVKD come from the germline V gene. This CDR3 is built from 12 residues. V gave up 5 bases and J gave up 7 bases, with 8 bases separating them. The CDR3 spells CATSGKGNEQFF. The CDR3 bases are TGTGCCACCAGTGGAAAGGGTAATGAGCAGTTCTTC.

This clonotype has more than one count but fewer than ten. This chain connects TRBV29-1 to TRBJ2-1; 7 bases are shared with TRBD1. Germline assignment: CDR1 SQVTM and CDR2 ANQGSEA. Trimming cost V 6 bases and J 10 bases; bases outside gene matches: 18. The CDR3 loop spans 15 amino acids. The CDR3 sequence: CSVPLGGERMWEQFF. The CDR3 DNA sequence: TGCAGCGTCCCCTTAGGGGGCGAAAGAATGTGGGAGCAGTTCTTC.